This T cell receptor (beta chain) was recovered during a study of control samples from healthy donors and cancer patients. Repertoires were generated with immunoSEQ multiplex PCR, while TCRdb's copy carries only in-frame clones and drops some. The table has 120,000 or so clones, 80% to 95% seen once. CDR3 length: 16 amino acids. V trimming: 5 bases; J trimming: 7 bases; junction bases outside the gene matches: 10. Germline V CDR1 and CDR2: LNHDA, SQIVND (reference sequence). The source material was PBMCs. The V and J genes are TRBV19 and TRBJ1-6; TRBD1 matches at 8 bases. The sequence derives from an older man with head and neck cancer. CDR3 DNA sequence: TGTGCCAGTAGTTTAACCGACAGGGGCTACAATTCACCCCTCCACTTT. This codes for CASSLTDRGYNSPLHF.